These 12 T cell receptor beta chains share one sample of origin, sequenced in a study of technical replicates of blood from a few donors. Sequenced by immunoSEQ multiplex PCR; TCRdb stores in-frame clones only, minus some. The sample carries about 17,000 clones, 82% recorded once. Sample: PBMCs. These receptors originate from a human donor in good health. Some clones in this sample may be carry-over from other donors' samples.

V is TRBV5-1 and J is TRBJ1-4; no definite D call. CDR1 and CDR2 (germline): SGHRS, YFSETQ. This CDR3 comprises 13 residues. V lost 8 bases and J lost 3, with 11 bases in between. CDR3 nucleotide sequence: TGCGCCAGTAGGCAGGTTCCTAATGAAAAACTGTTTTTT. Translation gives CASRQVPNEKLFF.

This sequence joins TRBV6-5 and TRBJ1-1; D gene uncertain. Germline values: CDR1 MNHEY, CDR2 SVGAGI. Trimming pared 2 bases from V and 1 base from J, leaving 11 bases between. This CDR3 has 15 residues. CDR3 nucleotides: TGTGCCAGCAGTTACGAGGGAGTTAGGAACACTGAAGCTTTCTTT. This translates into CASSYEGVRNTEAFF.

The chain carries TRBV6-5 and TRBJ1-1, with 7 bases identical to TRBD1. The CDR3 loop spans 15 amino acids. Germline CDR1 MNHEY, CDR2 SVGAGI. Trimming removed 2 bases from V and 0 bases from J; junction bases left unmatched: 3. As DNA, the CDR3 is TGTGCCAGCAGTTACCAGGGACAGTTGAACACTGAAGCTTTCTTT. It yields the protein CASSYQGQLNTEAFF.

This clone has only one observation. The gene calls are TRBV5-1 and TRBJ2-5; possibly TRBD2 for D (5 bases). The V gene's germline CDR1 is SGHRS and CDR2 YFSETQ. The CDR3 length is 16 residues. The V end was cut by 1 base, the J end by 5 bases, with 18 bases between. CDR3 amino acids: CASSLSARESVETQYF. The CDR3 DNA reads TGCGCCAGCAGCTTGTCAGCTAGGGAGTCCGTGGAGACCCAGTACTTC.

The CDR3, as DNA: TGTGCCAGCAGCTTGGCAGGGCTCAATGAGCAGTTCTTC. It encodes CASSLAGLNEQFF. This chain connects TRBV5-6 to TRBJ2-1; possibly TRBD1 for D (5 bases). V was pared by 0 bases and J by 6 bases, with 7 bases between. There are 13 residues in the CDR3. Germline CDR1 is SGHDT and CDR2 is YYEEEE.

The J gene is TRBJ2-1, the V gene TRBV4-1, with unresolved D. From germline, CDR1 is MGHRA and CDR2 YSYEKL. Trimming took off 0 bases at V and 2 bases at J, with 14 bases between the two ends. CDR3 length: 17 residues. The CDR3 sequence is CASSQDPRSVTYNEQFF. The CDR3 bases are TGCGCCAGCAGCCAAGACCCCAGGTCAGTGACCTACAATGAGCAGTTCTTC.

The rearrangement uses TRBV4-1 and TRBJ1-4, with D uncertain. This CDR3 region has 14 residues. The germline V gene encodes CDR1 MGHRA and CDR2 YSYEKL. V was shortened by 0 bases and J by 4 bases, with 6 bases between the two germline ends. CDR3 nucleotide sequence: TGCGCCAGCAGCCAAGATTGGAGTAATGAAAAACTGTTTTTT. Its translation: CASSQDWSNEKLFF.

The gene calls are TRBV4-1 and TRBJ1-3; D is uncertain. The CDR3 has 17 amino acids. Germline loops: CDR1 MGHRA, CDR2 YSYEKL. Trimming shortened V by 0 bases and J by 0 bases, and 12 bases separated the two germline ends. For the CDR3, the DNA is TGCGCCAGCAGCCAAGATCCTCAAGGAGGCTCTGGAAACACCATATATTTT. This encodes CASSQDPQGGSGNTIYF.

The chain carries TRBV11-3 and TRBJ2-1; possibly TRBD2 for D (6 bases). Germline CDR1 reads SGHNT; CDR2 reads YENEEA. The CDR3 runs to 14 residues. Trimming removed 0 bases at V and 9 bases at J, with 12 bases between. The CDR3, as DNA: TGTGCCAGCAGCTTAGATGGATCCGGGAGTGAGCAGTTCTTC. Translation gives CASSLDGSGSEQFF. The entire variable domain, with the rest obtained from reference TRBV11-3 and TRBJ2-1, is as follows: EAGVVQSPRYKIIEKKQPVAFWCNPISGHNTLYWYLQNLGQGPELLIRYENEEAVDDSQLPKDRFSAERLKGVDSTLKIQPAELGDSAVYLCASSLDGSGSEQFFGPGTRLTVL.

The chain couples TRBV6-5 to TRBJ2-7; D is undetermined. CDR3 size: 15 residues. Germline loops: CDR1 MNHEY, CDR2 SVGAGI. V gave up 2 bases and J gave up 1 base, with 12 bases separating them. The CDR3 protein is CASSYGSTRSYEQYF. In DNA form, the CDR3 reads TGTGCCAGCAGTTACGGATCGACACGTTCCTACGAGCAGTACTTC.

J is TRBJ2-2 and V is TRBV5-4, with 8 bases fitting TRBD1. The CDR3 extends over 15 amino acids. Germline CDR1 is SGHNT and CDR2 is YYREEE (reference sequence). Trimming took 4 bases from V and 1 from J; bases not matched to a gene: 3. CDR3 residues: CASSIGTGNTGELFF. The CDR3 bases are TGTGCCAGCAGCATCGGGACAGGGAACACCGGGGAGCTGTTTTTT.

This sequence joins TRBV7-9 and TRBJ2-1, with TRBD2 as a possible D gene (6 bases). The CDR3 consists of 12 residues. The ends were cut back, 5 bases at V and 9 bases at J, with 11 bases in the middle. Germline CDR1 reads SEHNR; CDR2 reads FQNEAQ (reference sequence). The CDR3 sequence: CASSLLGGEQFF. The CDR3 DNA follows: TGTGCCAGCAGCCTGTTGGGGGGTGAGCAGTTCTTC.